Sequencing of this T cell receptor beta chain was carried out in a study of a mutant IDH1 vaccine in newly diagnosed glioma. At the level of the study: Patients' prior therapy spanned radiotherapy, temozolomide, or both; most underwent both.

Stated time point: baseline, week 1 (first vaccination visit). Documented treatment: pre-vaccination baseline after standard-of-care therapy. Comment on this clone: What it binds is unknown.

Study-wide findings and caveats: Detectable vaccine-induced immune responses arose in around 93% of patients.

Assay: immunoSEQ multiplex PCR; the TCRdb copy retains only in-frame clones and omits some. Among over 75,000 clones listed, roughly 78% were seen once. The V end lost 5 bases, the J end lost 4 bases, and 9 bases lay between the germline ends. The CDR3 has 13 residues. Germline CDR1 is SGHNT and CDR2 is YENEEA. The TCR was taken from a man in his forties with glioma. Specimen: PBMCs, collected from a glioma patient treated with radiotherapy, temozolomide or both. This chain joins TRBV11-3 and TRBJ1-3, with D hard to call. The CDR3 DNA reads TGTGCCAGCAGCCTGGGGAGGGGAAACACCATATATTTT. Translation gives CASSLGRGNTIYF.